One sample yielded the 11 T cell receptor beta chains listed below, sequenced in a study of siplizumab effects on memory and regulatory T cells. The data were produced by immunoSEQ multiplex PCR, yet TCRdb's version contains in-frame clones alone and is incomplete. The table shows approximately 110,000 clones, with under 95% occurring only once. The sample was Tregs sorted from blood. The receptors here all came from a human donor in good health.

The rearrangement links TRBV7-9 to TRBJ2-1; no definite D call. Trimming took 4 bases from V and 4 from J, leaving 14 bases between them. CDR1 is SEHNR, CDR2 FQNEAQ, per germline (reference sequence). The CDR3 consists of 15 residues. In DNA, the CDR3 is TGTGCCAGCAGCTCAGGCTGGACGGGTTACAATGAGCAGTTCTTC. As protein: CASSSGWTGYNEQFF.

The CDR3 loop is CASSSQELATGELFF. In DNA, the CDR3 is TGTGCCAGCAGCTCCCAGGAGCTAGCCACCGGGGAGCTGTTTTTT. The V call is TRBV11-3, the J call TRBJ2-2, with D possibly matching TRBD2 (5 bases). Per the germline V gene, CDR1 is SGHNT and CDR2 is YENEEA. V was pared by 4 bases and J by 4 bases, with 13 bases between. The CDR3 totals 15 residues.

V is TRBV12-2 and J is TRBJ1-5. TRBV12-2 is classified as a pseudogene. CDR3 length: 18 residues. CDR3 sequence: CASRERGRWYAGNQPQHF. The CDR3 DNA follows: TGTGCAAGTCGCGAAAGAGGCAGGTGGTATGCGGGGAATCAGCCCCAGCATTTT.

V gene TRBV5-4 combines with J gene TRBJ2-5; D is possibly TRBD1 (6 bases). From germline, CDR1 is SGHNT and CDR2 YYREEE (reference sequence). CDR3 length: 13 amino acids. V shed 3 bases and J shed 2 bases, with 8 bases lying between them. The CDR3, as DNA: TGTGCCAGCAGCTCCGGGACACAAGAGACCCAGTACTTC. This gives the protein CASSSGTQETQYF.

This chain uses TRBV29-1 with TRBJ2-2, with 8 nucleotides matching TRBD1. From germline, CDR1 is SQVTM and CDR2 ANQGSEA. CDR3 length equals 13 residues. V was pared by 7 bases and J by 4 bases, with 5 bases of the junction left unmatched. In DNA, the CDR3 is TGCAGCGCAGGACAGGGTAGCACCGGGGAGCTGTTTTTT. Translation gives CSAGQGSTGELFF.

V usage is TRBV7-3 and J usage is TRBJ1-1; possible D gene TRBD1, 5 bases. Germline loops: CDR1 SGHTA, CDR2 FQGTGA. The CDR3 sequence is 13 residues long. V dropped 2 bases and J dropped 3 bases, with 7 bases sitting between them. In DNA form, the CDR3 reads TGTGCCAGCAGCTTACAACAGGACACTGAAGCTTTCTTT. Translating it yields CASSLQQDTEAFF.

CDR3 bases: TGTGCCAGCAGTGAGGGGGGCAGGACTGAAGCTTTCTTT. Residues: CASSEGGRTEAFF. The chain couples TRBV6-1 to TRBJ1-1, with D tentatively TRBD1 (6 bases). Germline CDR1 reads MNHNS; CDR2 reads SASEGT. This CDR3 spans 13 amino acids. Trimming cost V 3 bases and J 5 bases, with 10 bases left between them.

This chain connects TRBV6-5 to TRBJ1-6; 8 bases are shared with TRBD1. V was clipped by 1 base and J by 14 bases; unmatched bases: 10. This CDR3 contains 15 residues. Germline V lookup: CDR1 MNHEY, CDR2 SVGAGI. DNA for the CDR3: TGTGCCAGCAGTTACTGGACAGGGTCAAGGGTAACCCTCCACTTT. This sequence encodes CASSYWTGSRVTLHF.

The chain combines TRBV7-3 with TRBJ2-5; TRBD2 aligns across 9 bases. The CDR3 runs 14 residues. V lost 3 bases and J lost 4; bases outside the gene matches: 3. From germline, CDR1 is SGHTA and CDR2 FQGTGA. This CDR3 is CASSFGLATETQYF. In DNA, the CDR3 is TGTGCCAGCAGCTTCGGACTAGCGACAGAGACCCAGTACTTC.

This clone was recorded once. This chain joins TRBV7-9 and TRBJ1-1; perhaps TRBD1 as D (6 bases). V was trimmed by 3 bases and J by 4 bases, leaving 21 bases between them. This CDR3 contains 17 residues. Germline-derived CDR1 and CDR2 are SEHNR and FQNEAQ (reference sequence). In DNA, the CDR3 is TGTGCCAGCAGCTTCTATGGAGGGGGAACGCGGAGCACTGAAGCTTTCTTT. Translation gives CASSFYGGGTRSTEAFF.

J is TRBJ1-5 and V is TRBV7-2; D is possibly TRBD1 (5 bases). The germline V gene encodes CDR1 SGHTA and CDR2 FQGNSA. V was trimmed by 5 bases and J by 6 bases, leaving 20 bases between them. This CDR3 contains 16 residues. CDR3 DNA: TGTGCCAGCAGCCGACGAGGCGGGGCCCAGGGTCAGCCCCAGCATTTT. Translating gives CASSRRGGAQGQPQHF. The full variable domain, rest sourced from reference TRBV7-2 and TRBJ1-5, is GAGVSQSPSNKVTEKGKDVELRCDPISGHTALYWYRQSLGQGLEFLIYFQGNSAPDKSGLPSDRFSAERTGGSVSTLTIQRTQQEDSAVYLCASSRRGGAQGQPQHFGDGTRLSIL.